This TCR beta chain was obtained from a study of blood T cell repertoires in COVID-19. The wider study: Acute and convalescent COVID-19 specimens originated in the United States, Italy and Spain. T cells, B-cell-depleted T cells, or PBMCs provided the cDNA or gDNA that served as material.

The CDR3 loop spans 15 amino acids. Germline CDR1 is SGHAT and CDR2 is FQNNGV. V gave up 1 base and J gave up 2 bases; unmatched junction bases: 1. Original methodology: By means of reference gene primer amplification, nucleated cell counts were estimated. Profiling relied on immunoSEQ multiplex PCR, and the TCRdb table lists in-frame clones only, not all of them. The V and J calls and clone size were taken over from that table, and D and trimming were inferred from the DNA. The sample consists of 150,000 to 200,000 clones, approximately 84% of them appearing once. The chain uses TRBV11-2 and TRBJ2-1; 8 nucleotides align to TRBD2. This sequence originates from a man in his forties with acute or convalescent COVID-19. Sequenced sample: peripheral blood. The CDR3 region is CASSLAGGPYNEQFF. The CDR3 DNA sequence: TGTGCCAGCAGCTTAGCGGGGGGGCCCTACAATGAGCAGTTCTTC.